The T cell receptor (beta chain) under discussion was sequenced for a study of blood T cell repertoires in COVID-19. In the study overall: The United States, Italy and Spain supplied acute and convalescent COVID-19 samples. Sources were T cells, B-cell-depleted T cells, or PBMCs; the material itself was cDNA or gDNA.

There are 12 residues in the CDR3. Trimming removed 4 bases at V and 7 bases at J, with 10 bases between. Germline V CDR1 and CDR2: LGHDT, YNNKEL (reference sequence). In the original processing: Amplifying reference gene primers gave estimates of nucleated cell counts. This table comes from immunoSEQ multiplex PCR, and its TCRdb copy is limited to in-frame clones, with some not included. V and J calls and clone size are copied from that table; D and trimming were computed from the DNA. This sample has 100,000 to 130,000 clones, with roughly four fifths found just once. This TCR was recovered from a woman aged 70-85 years with acute or convalescent COVID-19. V gene TRBV3-1 (or the pseudogene TRBV3-2) combines with J gene TRBJ2-5; no clear D. The sample consisted of peripheral blood. CDR3 DNA: TGTGCCAGCAGCCTCCTAGACGGGACCCAGTACTTC. As protein: CASSLLDGTQYF.